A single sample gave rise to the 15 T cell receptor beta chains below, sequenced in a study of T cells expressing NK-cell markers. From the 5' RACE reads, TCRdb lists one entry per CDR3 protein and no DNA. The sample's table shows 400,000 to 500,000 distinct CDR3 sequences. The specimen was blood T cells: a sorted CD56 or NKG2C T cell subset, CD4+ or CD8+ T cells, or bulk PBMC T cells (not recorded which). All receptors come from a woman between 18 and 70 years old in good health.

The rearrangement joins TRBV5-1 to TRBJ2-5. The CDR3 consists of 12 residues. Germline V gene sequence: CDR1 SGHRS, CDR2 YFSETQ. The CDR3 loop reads CASWAVQETQYF.

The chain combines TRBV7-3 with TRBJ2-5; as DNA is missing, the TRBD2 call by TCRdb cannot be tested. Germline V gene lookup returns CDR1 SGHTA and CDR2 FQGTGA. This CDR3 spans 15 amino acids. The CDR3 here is CASSFTSGVQETQYF.

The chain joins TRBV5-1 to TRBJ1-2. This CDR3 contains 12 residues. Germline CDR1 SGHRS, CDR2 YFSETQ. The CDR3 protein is CASSLSWSSYTF.

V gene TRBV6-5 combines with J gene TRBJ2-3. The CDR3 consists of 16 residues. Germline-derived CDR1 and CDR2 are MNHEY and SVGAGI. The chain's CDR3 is CASSYATSGSTDTQYF.

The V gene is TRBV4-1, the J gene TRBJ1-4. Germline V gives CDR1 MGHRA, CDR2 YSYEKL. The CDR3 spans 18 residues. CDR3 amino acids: CASSQASVISATNEKLFF.

The CDR3 spells CSVDGQPEAFF. The chain is built from TRBV29-1 and TRBJ1-1. Per the germline V gene, CDR1 is SQVTM and CDR2 is ANQGSEA. There are 11 residues in the CDR3.

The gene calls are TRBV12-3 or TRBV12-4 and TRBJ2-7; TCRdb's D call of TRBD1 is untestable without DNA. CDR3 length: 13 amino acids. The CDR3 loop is CASSSGQIYEQYF.

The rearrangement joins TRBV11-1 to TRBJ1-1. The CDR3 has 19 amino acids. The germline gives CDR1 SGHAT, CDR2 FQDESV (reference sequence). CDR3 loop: CATPGPAALTTGVNTEAFF.

The CDR3 is CASSEAGSSTDTQYF. J is TRBJ2-3 and V is TRBV25-1; TCRdb indicates TRBD2, and absent DNA this call remains unverified. Germline-derived CDR1 and CDR2 are MGHDK and SYGVNS. The CDR3 has 15 amino acids.

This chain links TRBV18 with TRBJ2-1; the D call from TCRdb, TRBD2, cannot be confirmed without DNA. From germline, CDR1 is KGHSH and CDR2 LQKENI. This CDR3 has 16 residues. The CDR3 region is CASSPGLKTTYNEQFF. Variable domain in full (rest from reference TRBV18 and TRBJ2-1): NAGVMQNPRHLVRRRGQEARLRCSPMKGHSHVYWYRQLPEEGLKFMVYLQKENIIDESGMPKERFSAEFPKEGPSILRIQQVVRGDSAAYFCASSPGLKTTYNEQFFGPGTRLTVL.

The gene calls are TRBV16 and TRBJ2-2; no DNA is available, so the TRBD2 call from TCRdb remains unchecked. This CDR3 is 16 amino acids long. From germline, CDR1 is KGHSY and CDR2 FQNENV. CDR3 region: CASSSTGPFLSGELFF.

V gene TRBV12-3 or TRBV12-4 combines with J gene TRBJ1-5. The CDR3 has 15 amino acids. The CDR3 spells CASSSPPSEHQPQHF.

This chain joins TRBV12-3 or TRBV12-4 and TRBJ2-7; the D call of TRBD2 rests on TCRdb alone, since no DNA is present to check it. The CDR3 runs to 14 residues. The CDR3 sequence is CASSLLAVSYEQYF.

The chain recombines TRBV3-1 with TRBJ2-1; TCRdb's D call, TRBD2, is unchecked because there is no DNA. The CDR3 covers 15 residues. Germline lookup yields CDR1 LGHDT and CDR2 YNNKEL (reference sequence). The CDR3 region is CASSQDRLAYNEQFF.

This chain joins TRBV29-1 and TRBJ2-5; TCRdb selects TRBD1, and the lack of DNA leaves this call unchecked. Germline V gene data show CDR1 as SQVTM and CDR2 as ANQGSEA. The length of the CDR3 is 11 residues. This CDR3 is CSINPGETQYF. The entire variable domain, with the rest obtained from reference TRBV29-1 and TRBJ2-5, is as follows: SAVISQKPSRDICQRGTSLTIQCQVDSQVTMMFWYRQQPGQSLTLIATANQGSEATYESGFVIDKFPISRPNLTFSTLTVSNMSPEDSSIYLCSINPGETQYFGPGTRLLVL.